This T cell receptor (beta chain) was identified in a study of early T cells in non-severe SARS-CoV-2 infection. TCRdb reprocessed the 5' RACE reads with MiXCR, giving one entry per CDR3 protein. The sample gives tens of thousands of distinct CDR3 sequences, 11% to 15% of which show up once; roughly 3% is in the top ten. This clonotype was counted ten times or more. V was trimmed by 6 bases and J by 2 bases, leaving 10 bases between them. The CDR3 covers 13 residues. Source material: whole blood. This chain connects TRBV12-3 or TRBV12-4 to TRBJ1-2; TRBD1 is a possible D gene (6 bases). The source is an adult who was a healthcare worker with PCR-confirmed SARS-CoV-2 infection or an uninfected control (not recorded which). In DNA form, the CDR3 reads TGTGCCAGCAGATCAGGGGCCAACTATGGCTACACCTTC. Translated: CASRSGANYGYTF.